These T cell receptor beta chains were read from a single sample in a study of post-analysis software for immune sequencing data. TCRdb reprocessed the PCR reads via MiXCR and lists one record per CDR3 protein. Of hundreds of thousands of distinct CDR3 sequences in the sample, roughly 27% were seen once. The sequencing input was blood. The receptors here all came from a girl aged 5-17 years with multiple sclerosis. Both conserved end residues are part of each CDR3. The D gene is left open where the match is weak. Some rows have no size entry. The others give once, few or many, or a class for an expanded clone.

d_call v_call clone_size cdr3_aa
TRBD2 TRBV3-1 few CASSQDTSGGRQFF
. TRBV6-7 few CASSPTRGAAISSYNEQFF
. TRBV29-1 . CSVEDARKSYNEQFF
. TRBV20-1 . CSATQGSSYNEQFF
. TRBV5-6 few CASSLQGRGSVSTDTQYF
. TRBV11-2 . CASSLMDGFTDTQYF
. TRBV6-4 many CASSEQGTHNEQFF
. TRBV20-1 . CSASPAAGGYNEQFF
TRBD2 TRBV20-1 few CSASTPSAGGGVGDTQYF
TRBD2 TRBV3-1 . CASSQGGREGRREQFF
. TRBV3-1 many CASSQGETQYF
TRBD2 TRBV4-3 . CASSHSGSQYEHYF
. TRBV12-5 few CASSVGDTEAFF
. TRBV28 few CASSFPTMRKQFF
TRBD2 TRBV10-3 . CAISDPRKREGLGDYEQFF
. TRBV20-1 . CSASWRSEQYF
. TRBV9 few CASSGPGRSSYNEQFF
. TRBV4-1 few CASSQGPTVGTTFF
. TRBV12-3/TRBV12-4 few CASSPSRGMYEQYF
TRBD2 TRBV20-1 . CSAPTSGGSIQYF
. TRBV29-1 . CSVEQGLYGYTF
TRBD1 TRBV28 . CASSAGTGDGETQYF
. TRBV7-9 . CASSQPVGGEGGYTF
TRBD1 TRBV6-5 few CASSSQTWDRGQETQYF
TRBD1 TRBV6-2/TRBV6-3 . CASSPLRTGDFLREQYF
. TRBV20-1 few CSARDSRGPYGYTF
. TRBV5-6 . CASSLGYGTYEQYF
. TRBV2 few CASSEIGLQETQYF
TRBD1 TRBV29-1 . CSVGQSPNQPQHF
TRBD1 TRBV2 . CASSDRGAKNIQYF
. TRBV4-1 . CASSQERVRHYGYTF
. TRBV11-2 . CASSLTTSTRGETQYF
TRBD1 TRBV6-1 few CASNTRGLDEQFF
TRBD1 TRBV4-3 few CASSPDQDRAGGGEQYF
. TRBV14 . CASSHAGPLSGDTQYF
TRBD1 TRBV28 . CASRDRDRSYGNQPQHF
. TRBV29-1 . CSVKDRQARSYNEQFF
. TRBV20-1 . CSALGRGRYDEQFF
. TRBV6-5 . CASSYSAEQFF
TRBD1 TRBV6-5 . CASRERGQGKETQYF
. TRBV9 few CASSARAPVETQYF
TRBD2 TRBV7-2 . CASRSGGSSDTQYF
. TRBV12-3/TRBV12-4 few CASSPQQQNGEQFF
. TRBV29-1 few CSVDGGYEQYF
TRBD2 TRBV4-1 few CASSRLTGTTGSYEQYF
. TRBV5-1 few CASSSRLAGQYNSPLHF
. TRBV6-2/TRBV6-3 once CVSRPGQDHDNEQFF
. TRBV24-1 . CATSDLSLGGGETQYF
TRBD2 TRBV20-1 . CSARPLAGGLYEQFF
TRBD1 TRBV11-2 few CASSPGQGTNGFF
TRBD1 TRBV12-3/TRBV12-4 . CASSLAYRDRDYGYTF
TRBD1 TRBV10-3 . CAIRQAGTGNVYEQYF
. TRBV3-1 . CASSPAGVVMDTEAFF